This T cell receptor (beta chain) was identified during a study of cytomegalovirus exposure and HLA in healthy donors. Repertoires were generated with immunoSEQ multiplex PCR, while TCRdb's copy carries only in-frame clones and drops some. The table records about 120,000 clones, approximately 88% of them present only once. The CDR3 is made up of 17 amino acids. CDR1 is SGHRS, CDR2 YFSETQ, per germline. Germline trimming cut 4 bases from V and 7 bases from J; bases unmatched to any gene: 13. The chain couples TRBV5-1 to TRBJ2-1; 11 bases are shared with TRBD1. The receptor was isolated from a young woman in good health and CMV-seropositive. Sequenced: PBMCs. CDR3 DNA: TGCGCCAGCAGCCCGGAGGGGACAGGGGGTATTGGGAATGAGCAGTTCTTC. Translated, it gives CASSPEGTGGIGNEQFF.